Only a few counts were recorded for the clone carrying this T cell receptor beta chain. Its specificity is unknown. Recently diagnosed hyperthyroidism of less than 2 months' duration affected patients aged 18 to 65. Source material for PBMCs was over 8 ml fresh peripheral blood. These data are taken from a study of T cells in Graves' hyperthyroidism and ophthalmopathy. Study details: Peripheral blood was obtained at initial diagnosis, preceding any treatment.

Authors of the study amplified TCR beta CDR3 regions from RNA transcripts. Researchers ran a first-round RT-PCR on the TCR CDR3 using the HTBI primer set. TCRdb independently ran MiXCR on the multiplex PCR reads; one entry per CDR3 protein. The data contain 460,000 or so distinct CDR3 sequences, 14% of them singletons. General observations from the study: Ophthalmopathy, which appeared later, was predicted by the model a median about 5.9 months before onset.

Trimming left V 5 bases short and J 2 bases short, with 19 bases between. CDR3 size: 16 residues. The germline CDR1 and CDR2 sequences are SQVTM and ANQGSEA. The rearrangement joins TRBV29-1 to TRBJ1-5, with D unclear. The sequence came from a woman aged 18-30 years with Graves' hyperthyroidism. Sequencing input: blood. The CDR3 coding sequence is TGCAGCGTTCGCACTCCAGCGGCGGATGGCAATCAGCCCCAGCATTTT. Residues: CSVRTPAADGNQPQHF.